This T cell receptor beta chain is from a study of T-cell reconstitution after alpha-beta-depleted transplantation in children. Germline V gene sequence: CDR1 MNHNS, CDR2 SASEGT. This CDR3 spans 16 amino acids. Trimming removed 5 bases from V and 5 bases from J; junction bases left unmatched: 5. This clonotype was recorded many times. Preparing the TCRbeta library involved the use of unique molecular identifiers. MiXCR, applied by TCRdb to the PCR reads, yields one record per CDR3 protein. The sample carries fewer than 120,000 distinct CDR3 sequences, about 9.3% recorded once. Sequenced here: PBMCs from the stem cell graft donor, sampled from the stem cell graft. The receptor was isolated from a human donor who donated a stem cell graft to a child with acute lymphoblastic leukemia. The chain employs TRBV6-1 and TRBJ2-2; 13 bases align to TRBD2. The DNA for the CDR3 is TGTGCCAGCAGTCCCGTGGGACTAGCGGGGACCGGGGAGCTGTTTTTT. The encoded protein is CASSPVGLAGTGELFF.